A single T cell receptor beta chain is shown here with its context. Its specificity is unknown. The sample belongs to a study of response to subunit inactivated influenza vaccine. Study-level points and caveats: New T cells are recruited in small numbers by each seasonal influenza vaccination, according to the authors' suggestion.

A single record per CDR3 protein comes from TCRdb applying MiXCR to the RT-PCR reads. Here the sample spans approximately 700,000 distinct CDR3 sequences, 15% to 19% being singletons. V lost 4 bases, J lost 5 bases, and 12 bases lay in between. The CDR3 runs to 13 residues. Germline lookup yields CDR1 DFQATT and CDR2 SNEGSKA (reference sequence). The sequence derives from a man aged 45 to 65 who received an inactivated influenza vaccine. The specimen was PBMCs from blood, collected 11 to 12 days after vaccination. The chain has TRBV20-1 and TRBJ2-1; D gene uncertain. CDR3 sequence: CSAMLTRNNEQFF. The CDR3, as DNA: TGCAGTGCTATGTTGACCAGGAACAATGAGCAGTTCTTC.